What follows are 11 T cell receptor beta chains derived from one specimen sequenced in a study of beta chain features in type 1 diabetes. Study-level results: Patients with Type 1 diabetes showed moderately but significantly shorter TCRB CDR3s in all four CD4+ subsets.

Every isolated RNA sample was fully reverse transcribed, so sequencing captured expressed TCRB transcripts. Libraries were prepared by immunoSEQ multiplex PCR; TCRdb keeps only in-frame clonotypes and omits some of them. In the table there are roughly 150,000 clones, 8% to 9.5% of which are singletons. No antigens are known for them. Sequenced material: central memory CD4+ T cells from blood. These receptors all stem from a woman under 30 with type 1 diabetes.

This clone was observed a handful of times. The gene calls are TRBV2 and TRBJ2-3; TRBD2 agrees at 12 bases. Germline V CDR1 and CDR2: SNHLY, FYNNEI. CDR3 length equals 16 residues. The J segment lost 4 bases and the V segment lost 6 bases, leaving 8 bases of the junction unmatched. The CDR3 sequence is CASRVGLAGKSDTQYF. Here the CDR3 DNA reads TGTGCCAGCAGGGTCGGACTAGCGGGGAAGTCAGATACGCAGTATTTT.

The J gene is TRBJ2-7, the V gene TRBV10-3, with 7 bases lining up with TRBD1. The CDR3 spans 16 residues. Germline V gene data show CDR1 as ENHRY and CDR2 as SYGVKD. V gave up 4 bases and J gave up 4 bases; unmatched junction bases: 13. CDR3 protein: CAISATGQTLPYEQYF. The CDR3 DNA follows: TGTGCCATCAGTGCGACGGGACAGACTCTCCCTTACGAGCAGTACTTC.

The rearrangement links TRBV19 to TRBJ2-6; weak D call: TRBD1 (6 bases). The germline V and J ends were trimmed by 2 bases and 2 bases, with 10 bases remaining between them. CDR3 length equals 16 residues. CDR1 is LNHDA, CDR2 SQIVND, per germline (reference sequence). CDR3 sequence reads: CASSIPQGTGANVLTF. The CDR3, as DNA: TGTGCCAGTAGTATACCTCAGGGGACTGGGGCCAACGTCCTGACTTTC.

This clone was counted a few times. Other DNA sequences in the sample encode the same CDR3. The CDR3 sequence: CASSAREGETQYF. The CDR3 nucleotides read TGTGCCAGCAGTGCCCGGGAGGGGGAGACCCAGTACTTC. V is TRBV6-4 and J is TRBJ2-5; the match to TRBD2 covers 8 bases. The V gene end was trimmed by 4 bases and the J gene end by 5 bases; junction bases not matched to a gene: 3. This CDR3 comprises 13 residues. Looked up from germline, CDR1 is MRHNA and CDR2 is SNTAGT.

This clone was detected only a few times. The rearrangement uses TRBV6-6 and TRBJ1-5; D is unresolved. Trimming took off 8 bases at V and 9 bases at J, with 20 bases between the two ends. The CDR3 has 14 amino acids. CDR1 and CDR2 (germline): MNHNY, SVGAGI (reference sequence). The CDR3 spells CASAATAGSGPQHF. DNA of the CDR3: TGTGCCAGCGCGGCAACAGCGGGGAGTGGGCCCCAGCATTTT.

This clone was seen a handful of times. The chain carries TRBV7-3 and TRBJ2-7, with a weak D call TRBD2 (6 bases). V lost 5 bases to trimming and J lost 4 bases, with 12 bases between them. The CDR3 consists of 13 residues. Germline lookup yields CDR1 SGHTA and CDR2 FQGTGA. DNA of the CDR3: TGTGCCAGCAGCACTGGGCGGGGTTACGAGCAGTACTTC. Translation gives CASSTGRGYEQYF.

This chain connects TRBV2 to TRBJ2-7; 7 nucleotides match TRBD1. This CDR3 has 14 amino acids. Germline CDR1 is SNHLY and CDR2 is FYNNEI. V trimming: 5 bases; J trimming: 6 bases; junction bases outside the gene matches: 10. The CDR3 DNA reads as TGTGCCAGCAGTCGACAGCAGGGGGTATCCGAGCAGTACTTC. Encoded protein: CASSRQQGVSEQYF.

This chain links TRBV25-1 with TRBJ2-2; TRBD1 matches 12 bases. Germline V gives CDR1 MGHDK, CDR2 SYGVNS. This CDR3 is 17 amino acids long. The V segment lost 4 bases and the J segment 7 bases; nucleotides outside the gene matches: 10. DNA of the CDR3: TGTGCCAGCAGTGCCACCCTGGGACAGGGGGCGGGCGGGGAGCTGTTTTTT. Its translation is CASSATLGQGAGGELFF.

This clone was observed many times. The chain joins TRBV11-2 to TRBJ1-6, with 7 bases matching TRBD1. CDR1 and CDR2 (germline): SGHAT, FQNNGV. The CDR3 contains 14 residues. V was pared by 3 bases and J by 7 bases, with 3 bases of the junction left unmatched. As DNA, the CDR3 is TGTGCCAGCAGCTTTAGGGGGCGGAATTCACCCCTCCACTTT. Amino acid sequence: CASSFRGRNSPLHF.

On this clone itself: Other DNA sequences of this sample code for an identical CDR3. This chain joins TRBV5-1 and TRBJ2-1, with 12 bases fitting TRBD2. The CDR3 is 14 amino acids. J was trimmed by 6 bases and V by 4 bases; bases with no gene match: 2. CDR1 and CDR2 from the germline V gene are SGHRS and YFSETQ. The CDR3, as DNA: TGCGCCAGCAGCGGGACTAGCGGGCTCAATGAGCAGTTCTTC. As protein: CASSGTSGLNEQFF.

This clone appeared a few times. J is TRBJ2-7 and V is TRBV30; 13 nucleotides agree with TRBD2. The V segment lost 0 bases and the J segment 7 bases; nucleotides outside the gene matches: 9. The CDR3 extends over 16 amino acids. Germline CDR1 and CDR2: GTSNPN and SVGIG (reference sequence). CDR3 in amino acids: CAWSVPGLAGVREQYF. Written as DNA, the CDR3 is TGTGCCTGGAGTGTACCCGGACTAGCGGGAGTGAGGGAGCAGTACTTC.